These T cell receptor beta chains were read from a single sample in a study of long-term antiretroviral therapy in people with HIV. Profiled with immunoSEQ multiplex PCR; TCRdb holds only in-frame clones, not every one. The sample holds about 21,000 clones, approximately 86% seen once. The sequencing here drew on unsorted PBMCs, taken at the start of antiretroviral therapy. Every receptor here comes from a man aged 45-65 years with HIV. Both conserved end residues are part of each CDR3. D genes are given only for firm matches. Size is stated for part of the rows, as once, few or many counts, or as a class when the clone is expanded.

>TRBV4-1|TRBJ1-1|-|-
CASSQTRLGSISPEAFF
TGCGCCAGCAGCCAAACCCGCCTGGGCTCAATTTCACCGGAAGCTTTCTTT
>TRBV10-1|TRBJ2-7|few|TRBD2
CASSESASGGPLYEQYF
TGCGCCAGCAGTGAGTCGGCTAGCGGGGGGCCACTCTACGAGCAGTACTTC
>TRBV10-3|TRBJ2-1|-|-
CAISAYNEQFF
TGTGCCATCAGTGCCTACAATGAGCAGTTCTTC
>TRBV27|TRBJ2-7|once|-
CASSLVASAAYEQYF
TGTGCCAGCAGTTTAGTGGCTAGCGCCGCCTACGAGCAGTACTTC
>TRBV9|TRBJ1-4|-|-
CASSVGGGSTGGEKLFF
TGTGCCAGCAGCGTCGGGGGAGGGTCAACGGGGGGTGAAAAACTGTTTTTT
>TRBV25-1|TRBJ2-1|-|TRBD2
CASSALAGDYEQFF
TGTGCCAGCAGTGCACTAGCGGGAGACTATGAGCAGTTCTTC
>TRBV19|TRBJ2-7|-|TRBD1
CASSISAWDRGYEQYF
TGTGCCAGTAGTATATCGGCTTGGGACAGGGGATACGAGCAGTACTTC
>TRBV6-6|TRBJ1-4|once|-
CASSYVGGRNEKLFF
TGTGCCAGCAGTTACGTAGGTGGTAGGAATGAAAAACTGTTTTTT
>TRBV7-9|TRBJ1-2|-|TRBD1
CASSPGGQGNYGYTF
TGTGCCAGCAGCCCAGGAGGACAGGGCAACTATGGCTACACCTTC
>TRBV7-8|TRBJ1-4|-|-
CASSLGGGLGEKLFF
TGTGCCAGCAGCTTAGGGGGGGGTTTAGGAGAAAAACTGTTTTTT
>TRBV19|TRBJ2-2|once|-
CASTEGYTGELFF
TGTGCCAGTACGGAGGGTTACACCGGGGAGCTGTTTTTT
>TRBV6-5|TRBJ2-1|-|-
CATLQRPGDEQFF
TGTGCCACCCTTCAACGGCCAGGCGATGAGCAGTTCTTC
>TRBV11-3|TRBJ1-2|-|TRBD1
CASSLMGQGVGYTF
TGTGCCAGCAGCTTGATGGGACAGGGGGTTGGCTACACCTTC
>TRBV2|TRBJ1-4|-|-
CASTILRNEKLFF
TGTGCCAGCACGATTTTGCGGAATGAAAAACTGTTTTTT
>TRBV19|TRBJ1-3|-|-
CASTFGLDSGNTIYF
TGTGCCAGTACCTTTGGGCTGGACTCTGGAAACACCATATATTTT
>TRBV7-2|TRBJ2-7|-|-
CASSSYSYEQYF
TGTGCCAGCAGCTCCTATTCCTACGAGCAGTACTTC
>TRBV30|TRBJ1-5|-|-
CAWSAGGGPQHF
TGTGCCTGGAGTGCCGGAGGAGGGCCCCAGCATTTT
>TRBV28|TRBJ1-6|-|TRBD1
CASSYPRTGYNSPLHF
TGTGCCAGCAGTTACCCCAGGACAGGCTATAATTCACCCCTCCACTTT
>TRBV7-9|TRBJ2-5|-|-
CASSLGDRVGETQYF
TGTGCCAGCAGCTTAGGGGATAGGGTCGGTGAGACCCAGTACTTC
>TRBV27|TRBJ1-2|few|TRBD1
CASSWGQGVSGYTF
TGTGCCAGCAGTTGGGGACAGGGCGTAAGTGGCTACACCTTC
>TRBV2|TRBJ1-4|-|TRBD1
CASSGQGLGDEKLFF
TGTGCCAGCAGTGGACAGGGGCTAGGAGATGAAAAACTGTTTTTT
>TRBV19|TRBJ2-1|once|-
CASSSTGSKGSYNEQFF
TGTGCCAGTAGTTCAACAGGGAGTAAGGGCTCCTACAATGAGCAGTTCTTC
>TRBV15|TRBJ1-5|-|-
CATSRGRNQPQHF
TGTGCCACCAGCAGGGGTCGCAATCAGCCCCAGCATTTT
>TRBV27|TRBJ1-4|-|-
CASSPVNRVGGANEKLFF
TGTGCCAGCAGTCCGGTCAACAGGGTCGGGGGGGCTAATGAAAAACTGTTTTTT
>TRBV6-4|TRBJ2-2|-|TRBD1
CASSDGQGNGELFF
TGTGCCAGCAGTGACGGACAGGGTAACGGGGAGCTGTTTTTT